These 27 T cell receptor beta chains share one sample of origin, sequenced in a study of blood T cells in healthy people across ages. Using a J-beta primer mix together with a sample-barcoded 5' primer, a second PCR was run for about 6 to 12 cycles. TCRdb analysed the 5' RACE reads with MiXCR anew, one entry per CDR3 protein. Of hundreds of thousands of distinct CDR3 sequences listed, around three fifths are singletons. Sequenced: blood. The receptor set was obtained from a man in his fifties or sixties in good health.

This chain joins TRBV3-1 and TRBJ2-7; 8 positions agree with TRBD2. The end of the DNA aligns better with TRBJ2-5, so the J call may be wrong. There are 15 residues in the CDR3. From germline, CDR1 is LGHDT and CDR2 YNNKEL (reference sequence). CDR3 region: CASSQETGGGETQYF. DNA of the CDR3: TGTGCCAGCAGCCAAGAAACTGGCGGGGGGGAGACCCAGTACTTC.

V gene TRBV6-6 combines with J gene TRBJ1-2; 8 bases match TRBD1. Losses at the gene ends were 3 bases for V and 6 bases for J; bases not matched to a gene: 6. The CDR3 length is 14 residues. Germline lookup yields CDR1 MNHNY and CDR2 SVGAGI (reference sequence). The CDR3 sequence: CASSYRMTGDGYTF. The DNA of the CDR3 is TGTGCCAGCAGTTATCGGATGACAGGGGATGGCTACACCTTC.

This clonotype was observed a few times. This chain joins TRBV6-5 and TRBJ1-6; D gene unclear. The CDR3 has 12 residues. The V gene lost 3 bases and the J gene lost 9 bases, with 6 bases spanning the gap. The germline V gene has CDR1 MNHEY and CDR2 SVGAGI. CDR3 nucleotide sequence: TGTGCCAGCAGTTATACTCGTTCACCCCTCCACTTT. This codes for CASSYTRSPLHF.

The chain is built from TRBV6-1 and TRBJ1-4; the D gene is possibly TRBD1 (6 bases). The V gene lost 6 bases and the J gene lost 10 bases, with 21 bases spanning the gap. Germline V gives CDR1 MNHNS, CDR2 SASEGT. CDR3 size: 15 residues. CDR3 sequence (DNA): TGTGCCAGCAGCCGACAGGACAGAGGGGTCGCAAAACTGTTTTTT. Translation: CASSRQDRGVAKLFF.

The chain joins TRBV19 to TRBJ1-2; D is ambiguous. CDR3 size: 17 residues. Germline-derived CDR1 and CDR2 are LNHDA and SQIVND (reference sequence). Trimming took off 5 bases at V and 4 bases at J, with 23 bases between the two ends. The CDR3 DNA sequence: TGTGCCAGTAGTCCAACCCCCCCGCGAGGACTTAGCTATGGCTACACCTTC. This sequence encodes CASSPTPPRGLSYGYTF.

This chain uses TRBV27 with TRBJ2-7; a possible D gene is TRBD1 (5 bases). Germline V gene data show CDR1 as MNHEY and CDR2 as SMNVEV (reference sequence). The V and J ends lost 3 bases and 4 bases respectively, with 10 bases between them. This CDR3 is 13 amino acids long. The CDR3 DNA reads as TGTGCCAGCAGTTTCCGACAGACTTACGAGCAGTACTTC. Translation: CASSFRQTYEQYF.

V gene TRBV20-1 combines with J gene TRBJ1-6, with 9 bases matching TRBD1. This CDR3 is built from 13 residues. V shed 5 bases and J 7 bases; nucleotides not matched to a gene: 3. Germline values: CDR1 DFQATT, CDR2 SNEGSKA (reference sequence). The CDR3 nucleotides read TGCAGTGCTTCCGGGACAGGGAATTCACCCCTCCACTTT. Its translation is CSASGTGNSPLHF.

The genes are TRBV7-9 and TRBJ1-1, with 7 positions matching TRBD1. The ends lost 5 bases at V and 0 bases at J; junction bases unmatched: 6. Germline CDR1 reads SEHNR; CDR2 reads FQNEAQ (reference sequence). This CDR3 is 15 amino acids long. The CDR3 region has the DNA TGTGCCAGCAGCCCCCACAGGGGAATGAACACTGAAGCTTTCTTT. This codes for CASSPHRGMNTEAFF.

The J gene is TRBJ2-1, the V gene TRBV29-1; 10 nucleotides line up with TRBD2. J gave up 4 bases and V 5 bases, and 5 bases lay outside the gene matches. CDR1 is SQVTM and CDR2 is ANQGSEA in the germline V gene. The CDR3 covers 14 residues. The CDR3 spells CSVKREGLYNEQFF. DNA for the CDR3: TGCAGCGTTAAGCGGGAGGGCCTGTACAATGAGCAGTTCTTC.

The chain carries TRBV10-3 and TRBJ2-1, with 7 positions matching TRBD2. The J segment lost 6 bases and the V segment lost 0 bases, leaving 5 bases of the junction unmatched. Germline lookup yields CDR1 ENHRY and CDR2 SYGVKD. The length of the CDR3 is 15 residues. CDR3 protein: CAISESRERGNEQFF. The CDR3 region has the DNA TGTGCCATCAGTGAGTCGAGGGAGCGGGGCAATGAGCAGTTCTTC.

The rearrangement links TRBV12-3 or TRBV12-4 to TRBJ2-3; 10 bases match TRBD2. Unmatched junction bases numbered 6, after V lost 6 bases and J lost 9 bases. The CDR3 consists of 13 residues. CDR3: CASSAAGGRTQYF. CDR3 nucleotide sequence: TGTGCCAGCAGCGCAGCGGGGGGGCGGACGCAGTATTTT.

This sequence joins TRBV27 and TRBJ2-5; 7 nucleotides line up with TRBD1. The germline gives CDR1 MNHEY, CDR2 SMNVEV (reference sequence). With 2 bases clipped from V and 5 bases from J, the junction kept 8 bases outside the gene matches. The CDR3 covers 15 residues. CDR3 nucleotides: TGTGCCAGCAGTTTAACTACGACAGGGTGGGAGACCCAGTACTTC. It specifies CASSLTTTGWETQYF.

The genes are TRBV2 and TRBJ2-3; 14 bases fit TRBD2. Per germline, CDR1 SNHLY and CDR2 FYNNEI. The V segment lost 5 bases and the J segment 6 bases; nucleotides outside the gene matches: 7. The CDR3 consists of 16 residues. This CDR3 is CASSRLAGGLMDTQYF. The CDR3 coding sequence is TGTGCCAGCAGTCGACTAGCGGGAGGGCTGATGGATACGCAGTATTTT. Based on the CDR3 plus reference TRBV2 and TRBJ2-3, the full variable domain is EPEVTQTPSHQVTQMGQEVILRCVPISNHLYFYWYRQILGQKVEFLVSFYNNEISEKSEIFDDQFSVERPDGSNFTLKIRSTKLEDSAMYFCASSRLAGGLMDTQYFGPGTRLTVL.

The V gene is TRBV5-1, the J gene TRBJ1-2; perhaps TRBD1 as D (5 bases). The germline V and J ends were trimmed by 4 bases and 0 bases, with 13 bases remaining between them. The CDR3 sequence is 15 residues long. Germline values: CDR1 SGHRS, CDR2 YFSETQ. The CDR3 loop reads CASSPQATANYGYTF. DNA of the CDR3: TGCGCCAGCAGCCCACAGGCAACAGCTAACTATGGCTACACCTTC.

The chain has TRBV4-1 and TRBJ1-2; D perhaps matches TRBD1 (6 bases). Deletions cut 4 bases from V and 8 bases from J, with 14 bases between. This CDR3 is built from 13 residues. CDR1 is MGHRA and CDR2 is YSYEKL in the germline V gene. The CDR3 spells CASSPRTAWGYTF. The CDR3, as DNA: TGCGCCAGCAGCCCCCGGACAGCTTGGGGCTACACCTTC.

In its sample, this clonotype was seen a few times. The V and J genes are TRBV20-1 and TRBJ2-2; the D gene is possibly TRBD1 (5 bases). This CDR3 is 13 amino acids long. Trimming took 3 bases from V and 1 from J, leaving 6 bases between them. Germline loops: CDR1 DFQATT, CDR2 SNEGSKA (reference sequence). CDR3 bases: TGCAGTGCTAGGGGGCTGAACACCGGGGAGCTGTTTTTT. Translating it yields CSARGLNTGELFF.

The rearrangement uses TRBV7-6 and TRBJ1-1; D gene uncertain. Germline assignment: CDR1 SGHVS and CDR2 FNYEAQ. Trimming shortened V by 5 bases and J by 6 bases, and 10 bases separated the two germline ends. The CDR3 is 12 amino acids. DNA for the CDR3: TGTGCCAGCAGCCCCTACCGTTCTGAAGCTTTCTTT. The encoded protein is CASSPYRSEAFF.

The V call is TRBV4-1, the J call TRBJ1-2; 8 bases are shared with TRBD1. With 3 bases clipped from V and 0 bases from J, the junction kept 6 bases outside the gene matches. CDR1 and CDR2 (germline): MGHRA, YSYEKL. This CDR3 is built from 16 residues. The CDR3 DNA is TGCGCCAGCAGCCAGGCGGGACAGGCCGCTAACTATGGCTACACCTTC. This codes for CASSQAGQAANYGYTF.

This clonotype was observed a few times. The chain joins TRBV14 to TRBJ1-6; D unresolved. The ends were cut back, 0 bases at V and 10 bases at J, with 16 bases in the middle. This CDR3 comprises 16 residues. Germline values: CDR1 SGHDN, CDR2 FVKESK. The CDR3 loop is CASSQDRAERRSPLHF. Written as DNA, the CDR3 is TGTGCCAGCAGCCAAGATCGGGCAGAGAGACGCTCACCCCTCCACTTT.

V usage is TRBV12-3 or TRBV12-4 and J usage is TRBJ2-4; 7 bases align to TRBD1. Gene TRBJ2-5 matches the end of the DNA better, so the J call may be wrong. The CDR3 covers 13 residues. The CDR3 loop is CASSRGQRETQYF. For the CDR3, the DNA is TGTGCCAGCAGCCGGGGACAGCGGGAGACCCAGTACTTC.

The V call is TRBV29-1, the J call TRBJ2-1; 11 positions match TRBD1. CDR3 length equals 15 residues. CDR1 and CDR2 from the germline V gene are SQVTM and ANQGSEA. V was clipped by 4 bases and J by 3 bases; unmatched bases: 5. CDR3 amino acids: CSVARGTGGYNEQFF. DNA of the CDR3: TGCAGCGTTGCGCGTGGGACAGGGGGCTACAATGAGCAGTTCTTC.

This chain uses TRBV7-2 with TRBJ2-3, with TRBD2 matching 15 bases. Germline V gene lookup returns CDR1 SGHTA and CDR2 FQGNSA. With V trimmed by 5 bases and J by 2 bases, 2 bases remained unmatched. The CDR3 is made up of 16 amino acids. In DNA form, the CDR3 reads TGTGCCAGCAGCCGGACTAGCGGGGGGGACACAGATACGCAGTATTTT. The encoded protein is CASSRTSGGDTDTQYF.

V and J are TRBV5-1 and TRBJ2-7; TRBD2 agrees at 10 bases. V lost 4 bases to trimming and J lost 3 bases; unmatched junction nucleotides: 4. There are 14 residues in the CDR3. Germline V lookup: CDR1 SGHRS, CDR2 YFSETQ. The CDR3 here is CASSTSGAGYEQYF. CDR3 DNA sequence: TGCGCCAGCAGCACTAGCGGGGCAGGCTACGAGCAGTACTTC.

The CDR3 loop reads CSAKRLAGSTDTQYF. As DNA, the CDR3 is TGCAGTGCAAAGAGGCTAGCGGGGAGCACAGATACGCAGTATTTT. This rearrangement joins TRBV20-1 to TRBJ2-3; 9 nucleotides line up with TRBD2. V was pared by 6 bases and J by 0 bases, with 7 bases of the junction left unmatched. The CDR3 contains 15 residues. CDR1 and CDR2 (germline): DFQATT, SNEGSKA (reference sequence).

CDR3 in DNA: TGTGCCAGCAGGGACTACGGACCTGGCCCGTACAATTCACCCCTCCACTTT. The encoded protein is CASRDYGPGPYNSPLHF. The chain couples TRBV6-6 to TRBJ1-6; D uncertain. Germline V gene lookup returns CDR1 MNHNY and CDR2 SVGAGI (reference sequence). Trimming took off 6 bases at V and 7 bases at J, with 22 bases between the two ends. CDR3 length: 17 residues.

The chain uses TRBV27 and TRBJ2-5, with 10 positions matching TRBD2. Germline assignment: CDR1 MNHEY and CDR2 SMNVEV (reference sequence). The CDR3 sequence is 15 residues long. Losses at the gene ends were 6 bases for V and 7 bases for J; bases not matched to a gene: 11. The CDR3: CASRSGAGGKRTQYF. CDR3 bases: TGTGCCAGCAGGTCCGGAGCGGGGGGGAAACGGACCCAGTACTTC.

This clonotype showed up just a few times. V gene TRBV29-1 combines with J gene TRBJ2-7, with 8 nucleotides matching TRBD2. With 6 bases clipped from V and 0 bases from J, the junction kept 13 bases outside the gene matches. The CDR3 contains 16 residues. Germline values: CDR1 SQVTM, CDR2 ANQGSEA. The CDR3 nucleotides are TGCAGCGTCGCCGGGGGGGGTGGACTTGGCTCCTACGAGCAGTACTTC. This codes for CSVAGGGGLGSYEQYF.